This is a list of T cell receptor beta chains from one sample in a study of post-analysis software for immune sequencing data. TCRdb re-called the PCR reads through MiXCR, storing one row per CDR3 protein. The sample lists roughly 620,000 distinct CDR3 sequences, 44% occurring once. Sequencing was performed on blood. The receptor set was obtained from a girl aged 10 to 17 with multiple sclerosis. Each CDR3 is given with its conserved first and last residue. Each record gives: J gene, D gene, CDR3 length, clone size, V gene, CDR3 protein, CDR3 DNA. The D gene is left open where the match is weak. Clone size is given for some rows only: seen once, a few or many times, or a class if the clone is expanded.

TRBJ1-2	NA	14	NA	TRBV28	CASSFAERYYGYTF	TGTGCCAGCAGTTTTGCCGAGCGGTACTATGGCTACACCTTC
TRBJ1-2	NA	14	NA	TRBV3-1	CASSQGSGVYGYTF	TGTGCCAGCAGCCAAGGTTCGGGGGTCTATGGCTACACCTTC
TRBJ1-2	TRBD1	14	NA	TRBV20-1	CSARARTGVDGYTF	TGCAGTGCTAGAGCCCGGACAGGAGTGGACGGCTACACCTTC
TRBJ2-1	NA	13	few	TRBV27	CASAPLTYNEQFF	TGTGCCAGCGCTCCATTGACCTACAATGAGCAGTTCTTC
TRBJ2-7	TRBD2	15	NA	TRBV12-3/TRBV12-4	CASSLWGGAAYEQYF	TGTGCCAGCAGTTTATGGGGAGGGGCAGCCTACGAGCAGTACTTC
TRBJ2-7	NA	19	NA	TRBV4-1	CASSQERSGTPQSTYEQYF	TGCGCCAGCAGCCAAGAGCGTTCCGGGACCCCCCAAAGTACCTACGAGCAGTACTTC
TRBJ2-5	NA	14	few	TRBV7-2	CASSLERARETQYF	TGTGCCAGCAGCTTAGAGCGGGCGAGAGAGACCCAGTACTTC
TRBJ2-5	NA	13	NA	TRBV7-9	CASSPPTLETQYF	TGTGCCAGCAGCCCTCCGACACTAGAGACCCAGTACTTC
TRBJ2-1	NA	13	NA	TRBV5-1	CASSLDRRNEQFF	TGCGCCAGCAGCCTGGACAGACGCAATGAGCAGTTCTTC
TRBJ1-4	TRBD1	14	NA	TRBV15	CATSTGTGPEKLFF	TGTGCCACCAGCACCGGGACAGGGCCGGAAAAACTGTTTTTT
TRBJ2-4	TRBD2	15	NA	TRBV20-1	CSVQSLAGVGNIQYF	TGCAGTGTCCAATCACTAGCGGGGGTCGGAAACATTCAGTACTTC
TRBJ2-5	TRBD1	16	NA	TRBV5-4	CASSPPPGQGEETQYF	TGTGCCAGCAGCCCCCCACCGGGACAGGGCGAAGAGACCCAGTACTTC
TRBJ2-7	NA	12	many	TRBV6-6	CASSYPGAEQYF	TGTGCCAGCAGTTACCCAGGTGCCGAGCAGTACTTC
TRBJ2-5	TRBD2	14	NA	TRBV27	CASSWTGGRETQYF	TGTGCCAGCAGTTGGACGGGAGGAAGAGAGACCCAGTACTTC
TRBJ1-2	TRBD1	15	few	TRBV27	CASSRETGGNGGYTF	TGTGCCAGCAGTCGAGAGACAGGGGGAAACGGTGGCTACACCTTC
TRBJ2-1	NA	17	NA	TRBV7-9	CASSLPRAGPSYNEQFF	TGTGCCAGCAGCTTACCTAGGGCGGGTCCATCCTACAATGAGCAGTTCTTC
TRBJ2-7	NA	18	NA	TRBV4-1	CASSQAPRGQGIRYEQYF	TGCGCCAGCAGCCAAGCCCCCCGAGGCCAGGGGATTCGATACGAGCAGTACTTC
TRBJ1-2	NA	12	NA	TRBV6-5	CASSYGSGGYTF	TGTGCCAGCAGTTACGGGAGTGGTGGCTACACCTTC
TRBJ1-1	NA	12	NA	TRBV12-3/TRBV12-4	CASSVGGVEAFF	TGTGCCAGCAGCGTCGGGGGGGTTGAAGCTTTCTTT
TRBJ2-7	NA	15	NA	TRBV24-1	CATGAASSSYNEQYF	TGTGCCACCGGAGCGGCATCTAGCTCCTACAATGAGCAGTACTTC
TRBJ2-7	NA	14	NA	TRBV7-3	CASSYRASLLEQYF	TGTGCCAGCAGCTACAGGGCCTCCCTCCTCGAGCAGTACTTC